Presented here are 7 T cell receptor beta chains from one specimen sequenced in a study of graft-versus-host responses after intestinal transplantation. Their antigens remain unidentified. The repertoire was sequenced with immunoSEQ multiplex PCR; TCRdb's copy has only in-frame clones and lacks some. Of 130,000 to 150,000 clones listed, 92% are singletons. The source material was unstimulated CD4+ T cells sorted from spleen or lymph node cells, sampled before intestinal transplant. Receptors were obtained from a human donor who received an intestinal transplant.

The chain uses TRBV15 and TRBJ2-1; D is perhaps TRBD2 (5 bases). CDR3 length equals 15 residues. Germline CDR1 and CDR2: LNHNV and YYDKDF (reference sequence). Trimming pared 0 bases from V and 7 bases from J, leaving 13 bases between. The CDR3 sequence is CATSRDIPLVNEQFF. In DNA, the CDR3 is TGTGCCACCAGCAGAGATATCCCACTAGTGAATGAGCAGTTCTTC.

This CDR3 reads CASSTDREKENGYTF. In DNA, the CDR3 is TGTGCCAGCAGCACTGACAGGGAGAAGGAAAATGGCTACACCTTC. This chain joins TRBV21-1 and TRBJ1-2; the table gives TRBD1 as D, unverified against the DNA. TRBV21-1 is flagged as a pseudogene. CDR3 length: 15 residues.

The chain uses TRBV29-1 and TRBJ1-5; possibly TRBD1 for D (5 bases). V dropped 5 bases and J dropped 5 bases, with 13 bases sitting between them. There are 13 residues in the CDR3. Germline CDR1 SQVTM, CDR2 ANQGSEA. CDR3 nucleotide sequence: TGCAGCGTTAGGGGAGGCTCTGATCAGCCCCAGCATTTT. It encodes CSVRGGSDQPQHF.

This chain connects TRBV9 to TRBJ1-3, with D uncertain. CDR1 and CDR2 (germline): SGDLS, YYNGEE. The CDR3 totals 12 residues. V shed 3 bases and J shed 2 bases, with 3 bases lying between them. The CDR3 DNA follows: TGTGCCAGCAGCGACCCTGGAAACACCATATATTTT. Amino acids: CASSDPGNTIYF.

The chain recombines TRBV4-2 with TRBJ2-7, with D unclear. Germline CDR1 LGHNA, CDR2 YNFKEQ. The CDR3 has 13 residues. Deletions cut 0 bases from V and 7 bases from J, with 10 bases between. The CDR3 sequence: CASSQESGLEQYF. For the CDR3, the DNA is TGTGCCAGCAGCCAAGAGTCAGGATTAGAGCAGTACTTC.

This rearrangement joins TRBV6-5 to TRBJ1-1; TRBD1 matches at 8 bases. V lost 4 bases, J lost 4 bases, and 2 bases stayed unmatched. Germline CDR1 and CDR2: MNHEY and SVGAGI. CDR3 length: 13 amino acids. The CDR3 nucleotides are TGTGCCAGCAGTTCGGACAGGGTCACTGAAGCTTTCTTT. This codes for CASSSDRVTEAFF.

The V gene is TRBV29-1, the J gene TRBJ2-5, with D possibly TRBD2 on 6 matching bases. Trimming shortened V by 6 bases and J by 4 bases, and 21 bases separated the two germline ends. CDR1 and CDR2 from the germline V gene are SQVTM and ANQGSEA. This CDR3 region has 15 residues. The CDR3 DNA is TGCAGCGTGGAGGGTCCGGTGCGGGGAGGAGAGACCCAGTACTTC. Protein: CSVEGPVRGGETQYF.